The rows below give T cell receptor beta chains drawn from one sample of a study of CD8+CD57+ T cells in acquired aplastic anemia. TCRdb reanalysed the reads using MiXCR and keeps one entry per CDR3 protein. The table has 40,000 to 50,000 distinct CDR3 sequences, about two thirds seen once. The sample taken for sequencing was sorted CD4+, CD8+, or CD8+CD57+ T cells (not recorded which) from PBMCs. These receptors were taken from a human donor in good health, serving as a control. The CDR3 runs from the conserved cysteine through the conserved F or W.

>TRBJ2-3|TRBV10-3
CATAFISGDSYTQYF
>TRBJ2-1|TRBV7-2
CASSLSGQPYNEQFF
>TRBJ2-5|TRBV7-2
CASSLMRETQYF
>TRBJ2-1|TRBV30
CASQGEGKFF
>TRBJ2-2|TRBV10-3
CAITFTGGFNTGELFF
>TRBJ2-5|TRBV2
CASRWGLGDPQYF
>TRBJ1-2|TRBV24-1
CATSLRQGMGYGYTF
>TRBJ1-6|TRBV29-1
CSLGGTGPSPLHF
>TRBJ2-1|TRBV29-1
CSVEEPSGGNNEQFF
>TRBJ1-4|TRBV19
CASSMPLGLMREVGEKLFF
>TRBJ2-1|TRBV24-1
CATRLAGGVEQFF
>TRBJ1-1|TRBV19
CASSIGGVMNTEAFF
>TRBJ2-7|TRBV7-7
CASSPGTGYYEQYF
>TRBJ2-3|TRBV10-3
CAISAEMGDTQYF
>TRBJ2-3|TRBV24-1
CATSARASSTDTQYF
>TRBJ1-1|TRBV7-6
CASSAGTGNTEAFF
>TRBJ2-1|TRBV20-1
CSAGGTSDYNEQFF
>TRBJ1-3|TRBV15
CATSIYLDGDENTIYF
>TRBJ2-5|TRBV2
CASNTGGQETQYF
>TRBJ2-7|TRBV24-1
CATSGRTGIYEQYF
>TRBJ1-5|TRBV2
CASSDAYSNQPQHF
>TRBJ2-7|TRBV7-9
CASYRGSSYEQYF
>TRBJ1-1|TRBV7-6
CASSAAGVQDTEAFF
>TRBJ2-3|TRBV2
CASRRLAGGIAQYF
>TRBJ1-1|TRBV2
CASGQEEGSDEAFF
>TRBJ2-7|TRBV2
CASKGSSYEQYF
>TRBJ2-7|TRBV24-1
CATSSSGVSYEQYF
>TRBJ2-3|TRBV11-2
CASSYGLSGADTQYF
>TRBJ2-5|TRBV20-1
CSARDIGETQYF
>TRBJ1-6|TRBV7-8
CASSEFRGIISPLHF
>TRBJ2-7|TRBV5-1
CASSMTGNYEQYF
>TRBJ1-1|TRBV5-5
CASSLVSGPTNTEAFF
>TRBJ2-7|TRBV19
CASRSPSGYEQYF
>TRBJ2-3|TRBV25-1
CASSEYRGDTQYF
>TRBJ1-1|TRBV6-5
CASSFGTGEDFF
>TRBJ1-5|TRBV10-2
CASPGQGVANQPQHF
>TRBJ2-3|TRBV7-8
CASSLAGNTDTQYF
>TRBJ1-1|TRBV10-3
CAISARFGQGTEAFF
>TRBJ2-7|TRBV10-1
CARPDRAHEQYF
>TRBJ1-2|TRBV6-4
CASSDSTQRRGYTF
>TRBJ1-2|TRBV2
CASRDRVYGYTF
>TRBJ2-3|TRBV12-3/TRBV12-4
CASSFAKTDTQYF
>TRBJ2-1|TRBV20-1
CSAMSANEQFF
>TRBJ2-7|TRBV15
CATSRGDSYEQYF
>TRBJ2-7|TRBV7-2
CASSFVLGSYEQYF
>TRBJ1-5|TRBV19
CASSIEGFNGNQPQHF
>TRBJ2-7|TRBV20-1
CSARDGTGSSYEQYF
>TRBJ1-3|TRBV9
CASSVATEGASGNTIYF
>TRBJ1-1|TRBV25-1
CASSESAGMNTEAFF
>TRBJ2-1|TRBV7-6
CASSLTGQTYNEQFF
>TRBJ1-1|TRBV2
CATILNTEAFF
>TRBJ2-5|TRBV2
CASRGTSGGDIFGETQYF
>TRBJ1-2|TRBV2
CASGQSSNYGYTF